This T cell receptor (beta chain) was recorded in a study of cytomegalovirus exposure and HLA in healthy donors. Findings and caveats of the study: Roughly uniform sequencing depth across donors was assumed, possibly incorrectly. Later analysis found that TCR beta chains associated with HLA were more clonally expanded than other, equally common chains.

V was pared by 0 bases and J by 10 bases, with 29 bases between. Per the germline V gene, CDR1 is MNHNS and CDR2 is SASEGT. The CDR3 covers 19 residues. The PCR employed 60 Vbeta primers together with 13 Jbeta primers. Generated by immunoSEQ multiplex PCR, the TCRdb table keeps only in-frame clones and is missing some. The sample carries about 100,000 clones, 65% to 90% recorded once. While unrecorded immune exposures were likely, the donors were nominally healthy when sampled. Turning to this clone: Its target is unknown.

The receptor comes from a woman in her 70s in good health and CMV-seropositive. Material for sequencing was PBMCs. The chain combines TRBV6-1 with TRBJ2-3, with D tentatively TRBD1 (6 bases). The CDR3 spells CASSEAGAGRADSGGAQYF. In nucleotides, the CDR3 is TGTGCCAGCAGTGAAGCGGGGGCAGGCCGGGCCGATAGTGGAGGTGCGCAGTATTTT.